This passage covers 18 T cell receptor beta chains from one sample sequenced in a study of T cells in Graves' hyperthyroidism and ophthalmopathy. Amplification targeted TCR beta CDR3 regions from RNA transcripts. The study used the HTBI primer set for a first-round RT-PCR of the TCR CDR3. TCRdb itself ran the multiplex PCR reads through MiXCR, one entry per CDR3 protein. The sample has around 690,000 distinct CDR3 sequences, roughly a sixth seen once. The sample comprised blood. The receptors were sampled from a man aged 45-65 years with Graves' hyperthyroidism.

This clonotype was recorded many times. The chain uses TRBV12-3 or TRBV12-4 and TRBJ2-2, with 11 positions matching TRBD1. The CDR3 is 16 amino acids. With 5 bases clipped from V and 5 bases from J, the junction kept 7 bases outside the gene matches. CDR3 region: CASSPWTGGGTGELFF. CDR3 sequence (DNA): TGTGCCAGCAGTCCCTGGACAGGGGGCGGAACCGGGGAGCTGTTTTTT.

The J gene is TRBJ1-1, the V gene TRBV10-3, with TRBD1 identical over 7 bases. The CDR3 sequence is 15 residues long. Trimming at V came to 4 bases and at J to 0 bases, leaving 5 bases not matched to a gene. Looked up from germline, CDR1 is ENHRY and CDR2 is SYGVKD. The CDR3 sequence: CAISGDRSMNTEAFF. The CDR3 bases are TGTGCCATCAGTGGGGACAGATCAATGAACACTGAAGCTTTCTTT.

The chain employs TRBV11-2 and TRBJ1-1, with D unclear. This CDR3 spans 14 amino acids. Trimming took 3 bases from V and 4 from J, leaving 12 bases between them. Germline loops: CDR1 SGHAT, CDR2 FQNNGV. CDR3 sequence reads: CASSLTDMSTEAFF. In nucleotides, the CDR3 is TGTGCCAGCAGCTTGACTGACATGAGCACTGAAGCTTTCTTT.

This clonotype has ten or more counts. The J gene is TRBJ1-5, the V gene TRBV3-1; TRBD1 aligns across 9 bases. Germline V CDR1 and CDR2: LGHDT, YNNKEL (reference sequence). This CDR3 spans 14 amino acids. V shed 0 bases and J 8 bases; nucleotides not matched to a gene: 2. In nucleotides, the CDR3 is TGTGCCAGCAGCCAAGAGACAGGGGGGAAGCCCCAGCATTTT. Protein: CASSQETGGKPQHF.

This chain links TRBV7-6 with TRBJ2-1; 10 nucleotides agree with TRBD2. CDR3 size: 15 residues. J gave up 9 bases and V 5 bases, and 10 bases lay outside the gene matches. CDR1 is SGHVS, CDR2 FNYEAQ, per germline. The CDR3 here is CASSKSPSGSGEQFF. Written as DNA, the CDR3 is TGTGCCAGCAGCAAGTCCCCTAGCGGGAGCGGTGAGCAGTTCTTC.

At least ten counts were recorded for this clonotype. The J gene is TRBJ2-1, the V gene TRBV28, with a weak D call TRBD1 (6 bases). The germline V gene encodes CDR1 MDHEN and CDR2 SYDVKM. The CDR3 consists of 17 residues. Trimming left V 3 bases short and J 3 bases short, with 18 bases between. The CDR3 region is CASSLAAGTSIYNEQFF. The CDR3 bases are TGTGCCAGCAGTTTGGCCGCCGGGACATCGATCTACAATGAGCAGTTCTTC.

This clonotype was seen repeatedly, ten times or more. This chain links TRBV28 with TRBJ2-2; D uncertain. Germline V CDR1 and CDR2: MDHEN, SYDVKM. The CDR3 consists of 12 residues. Between the trimmed V and J ends, which lost 3 bases and 8 bases, there was a span of 7 bases. The chain's CDR3 is CASSLAGGELFF. The CDR3 bases are TGTGCCAGCAGTTTGGCTGGGGGGGAGCTGTTTTTT.

This clonotype came up many times. The J gene is TRBJ1-1, the V gene TRBV11-2, with D uncertain. The CDR3 contains 13 residues. The V and J ends lost 5 bases and 5 bases respectively, with 12 bases between them. Germline V lookup: CDR1 SGHAT, CDR2 FQNNGV. CDR3 residues: CASSPTRATEAFF. The DNA for the CDR3 is TGTGCCAGCAGCCCGACGAGGGCTACTGAAGCTTTCTTT. Looking up the rest from reference TRBV11-2 and TRBJ1-1 gives the full variable domain: EAGVAQSPRYKIIEKRQSVAFWCNPISGHATLYWYQQILGQGPKLLIQFQNNGVVDDSQLPKDRFSAERLKGVDSTLKIQPAKLEDSAVYLCASSPTRATEAFFGQGTRLTVV.

This chain uses TRBV5-1 with TRBJ1-5; D perhaps matches TRBD1 (5 bases). The germline V gene encodes CDR1 SGHRS and CDR2 YFSETQ. The V end lost 4 bases, the J end lost 3 bases, and 14 bases lay between the germline ends. The CDR3 extends over 15 amino acids. CDR3 in amino acids: CASSLRGEFNQPQHF. CDR3 sequence (DNA): TGCGCCAGCAGCCTGCGGGGCGAGTTCAATCAGCCCCAGCATTTT.

This clonotype was picked up many times. The chain couples TRBV2 to TRBJ1-4, with D perhaps TRBD1 (5 bases). There are 14 residues in the CDR3. From germline, CDR1 is SNHLY and CDR2 FYNNEI. V lost 5 bases and J 7 bases, leaving 14 bases between the germline ends. The CDR3 region is CASSTRGAGEKLFF. Written as DNA, the CDR3 is TGTGCCAGCAGTACCCGAGGGGCAGGTGAAAAACTGTTTTTT.

A note on this clonotype: This sequence may be a read error, since a much larger clone differs from it by one base. This sequence joins TRBV3-1 and TRBJ2-7; TRBD2 agrees at 8 bases. The germline CDR1 and CDR2 sequences are LGHDT and YNNKEL (reference sequence). The V gene end was trimmed by 3 bases and the J gene end by 1 base; junction bases not matched to a gene: 8. There are 16 residues in the CDR3. CDR3 region: CASSHTLAGMSYEQYF. The CDR3 region has the DNA TGTGCCAGCAGCCATACGCTAGCGGGTATGTCCTACGAGCAGTACTTC.

This clonotype was counted a few times. This sequence joins TRBV20-1 and TRBJ2-7; D is ambiguous. Trimming pared 4 bases from V and 2 bases from J, leaving 6 bases between. The germline gives CDR1 DFQATT, CDR2 SNEGSKA (reference sequence). CDR3 length: 11 residues. For the CDR3, the DNA is TGCAGTGCTACGGAAACCTACGAGCAGTACTTC. It codes for CSATETYEQYF.

V gene TRBV20-1 combines with J gene TRBJ1-5; D is ambiguous. The germline CDR1 and CDR2 sequences are DFQATT and SNEGSKA (reference sequence). The CDR3 covers 15 residues. With 0 bases removed from V and 4 bases from J, the gap between germline ends came to 13 bases. The CDR3 loop reads CSARDLFGRNQPQHF. CDR3 nucleotide sequence: TGCAGTGCTAGAGATCTTTTCGGCCGAAATCAGCCCCAGCATTTT.

At least ten counts were recorded for this clonotype. V gene TRBV7-9 combines with J gene TRBJ1-1, with no clear D. In germline, CDR1 is SEHNR, CDR2 FQNEAQ (reference sequence). The V end was cut by 5 bases, the J end by 5 bases, with 15 bases between. The CDR3 is 14 residues long. The CDR3 loop reads CASSHPLGGTEAFF. DNA of the CDR3: TGTGCCAGCAGCCATCCTCTTGGTGGGACTGAAGCTTTCTTT.

This clonotype has more than one count but fewer than ten. V gene TRBV14 combines with J gene TRBJ2-7, with 9 positions matching TRBD2. The CDR3 contains 16 residues. Germline lookup yields CDR1 SGHDN and CDR2 FVKESK. The V gene end was trimmed by 3 bases and the J gene end by 3 bases; junction bases not matched to a gene: 9. The CDR3 region is CASSHYGLARSYEQYF. The CDR3 DNA reads TGTGCCAGCAGCCATTACGGACTAGCGCGAAGCTACGAGCAGTACTTC.

The genes are TRBV12-3 or TRBV12-4 and TRBJ2-3; D gene uncertain. V was shortened by 1 base and J by 2 bases, with 10 bases between the two germline ends. CDR3 size: 15 residues. The CDR3 DNA reads as TGTGCCAGCAGTTTAGAGGTCTCCCACACAGATACGCAGTATTTT. Amino acids: CASSLEVSHTDTQYF.

This clonotype occurred a few times. The chain is built from TRBV15 and TRBJ1-4; D call uncertain. Germline CDR1 is LNHNV and CDR2 is YYDKDF (reference sequence). The V gene lost 0 bases and the J gene lost 8 bases, with 10 bases spanning the gap. There are 14 residues in the CDR3. In DNA form, the CDR3 reads TGTGCCACCAGCAGAGATAAGGTTAGGGAAAAACTGTTTTTT. Amino acids: CATSRDKVREKLFF. Combining the CDR3 with reference TRBV15 and TRBJ1-4 gives the whole variable domain DAMVIQNPRYQVTQFGKPVTLSCSQTLNHNVMYWYQQKSSQAPKLLFHYYDKDFNNEADTPDNFQSRRPNTSFCFLDIRSPGLGDTAMYLCATSRDKVREKLFFGSGTQLSVL.

This clonotype has at least ten counts. The rearrangement joins TRBV30 to TRBJ1-5; D ambiguous. This CDR3 region has 13 residues. Per germline, CDR1 GTSNPN and CDR2 SVGIG (reference sequence). V lost 2 bases to trimming and J lost 5 bases, with 10 bases between them. The CDR3 protein is CAWSRRVDQPQHF. The CDR3 DNA sequence: TGTGCCTGGAGTAGAAGGGTCGATCAGCCCCAGCATTTT.